This TCR beta chain came from a study of early stage breast cancer tumors. Study summary: Seven to nine ER+/PR+/HER2- tumors were invasive ductal; a few were invasive lobular.

Findings and limits, study-wide: Compared with adjacent normal breast tissue, tumors showed roughly 2.5-fold greater T cell density and higher clonality. In 14 of 16 patients, blood comparison separated tumor from normal breast. Enriched TCRB sequences shared across patients were mostly commonly generated sequences.

This clone occurred a few times. The antigen is undetermined. The table came from immunoSEQ multiplex PCR; TCRdb's copy has only in-frame clones and leaves some out. The sample holds tens of thousands of clones, around 50% seen once. CDR3 size: 15 residues. Trimming shortened V by 3 bases and J by 0 bases, and 9 bases separated the two germline ends. From germline, CDR1 is SNHLY and CDR2 FYNNEI. Material: breast tumor tissue. The chain links TRBV2 to TRBJ1-3; no reliable D call. The TCR was taken from a person in their fifties with breast cancer. The CDR3 bases are TGTGCCAGCAGTGAGTGGGCGGACTCTGGAAACACCATATATTTT. It codes for CASSEWADSGNTIYF.